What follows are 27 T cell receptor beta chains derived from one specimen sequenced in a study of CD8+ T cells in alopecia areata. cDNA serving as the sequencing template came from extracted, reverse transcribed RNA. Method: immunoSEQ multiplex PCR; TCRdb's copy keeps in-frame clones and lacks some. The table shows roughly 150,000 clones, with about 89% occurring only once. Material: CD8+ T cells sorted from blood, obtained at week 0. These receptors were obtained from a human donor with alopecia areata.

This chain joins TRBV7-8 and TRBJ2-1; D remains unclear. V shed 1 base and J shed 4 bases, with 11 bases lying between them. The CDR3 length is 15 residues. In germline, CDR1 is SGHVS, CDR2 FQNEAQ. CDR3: CASSLVSGGYNEQFF. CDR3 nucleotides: TGTGCCAGCAGCTTAGTCTCCGGCGGATACAATGAGCAGTTCTTC.

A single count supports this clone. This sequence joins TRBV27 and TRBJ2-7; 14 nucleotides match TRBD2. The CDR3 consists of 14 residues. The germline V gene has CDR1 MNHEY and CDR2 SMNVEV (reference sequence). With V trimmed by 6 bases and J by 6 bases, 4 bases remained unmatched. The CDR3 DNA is TGTGCCAGCAGGCCGGGACTAGCGGGAGTCGAGCAGTACTTC. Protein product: CASRPGLAGVEQYF.

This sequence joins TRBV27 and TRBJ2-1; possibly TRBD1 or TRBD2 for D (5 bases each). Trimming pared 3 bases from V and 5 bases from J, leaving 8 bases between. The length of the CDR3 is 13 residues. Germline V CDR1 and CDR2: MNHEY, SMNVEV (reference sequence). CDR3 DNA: TGTGCCAGCAGTTTGGGGGTCCACAATGAGCAGTTCTTC. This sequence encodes CASSLGVHNEQFF.

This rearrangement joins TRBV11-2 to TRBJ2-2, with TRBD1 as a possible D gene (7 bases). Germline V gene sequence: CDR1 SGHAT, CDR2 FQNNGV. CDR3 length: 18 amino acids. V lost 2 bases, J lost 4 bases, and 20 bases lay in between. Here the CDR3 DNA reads TGTGCCAGCAGCTTATTTGGGGGGACAGTCATATTCACCGGGGAGCTGTTTTTT. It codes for CASSLFGGTVIFTGELFF.

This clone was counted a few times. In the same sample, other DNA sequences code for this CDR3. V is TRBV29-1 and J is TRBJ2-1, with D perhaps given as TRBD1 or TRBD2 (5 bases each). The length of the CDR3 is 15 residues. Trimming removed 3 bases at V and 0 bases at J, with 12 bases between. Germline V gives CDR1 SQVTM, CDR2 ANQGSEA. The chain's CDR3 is CSVEGLAGSYNEQFF. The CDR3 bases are TGCAGCGTTGAGGGGCTAGCCGGCTCCTACAATGAGCAGTTCTTC.

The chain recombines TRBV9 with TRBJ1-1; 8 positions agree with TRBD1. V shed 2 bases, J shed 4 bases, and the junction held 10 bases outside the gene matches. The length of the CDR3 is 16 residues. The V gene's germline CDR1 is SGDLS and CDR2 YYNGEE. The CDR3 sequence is CASSVADREAFTEAFF. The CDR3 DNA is TGTGCCAGCAGCGTGGCGGACAGGGAAGCTTTCACTGAAGCTTTCTTT.

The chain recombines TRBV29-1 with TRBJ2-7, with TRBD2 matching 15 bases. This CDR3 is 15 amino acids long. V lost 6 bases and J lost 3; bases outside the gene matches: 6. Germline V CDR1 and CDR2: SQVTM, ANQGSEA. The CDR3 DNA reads TGCAGCGTCCTCGGACTAGCGGGGGGGATCTACGAGCAGTACTTC. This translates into CSVLGLAGGIYEQYF.

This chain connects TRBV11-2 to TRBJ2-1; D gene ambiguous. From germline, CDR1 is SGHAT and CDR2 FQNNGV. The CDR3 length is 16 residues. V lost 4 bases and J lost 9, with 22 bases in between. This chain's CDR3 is CASSSPGLSPFGEQFF. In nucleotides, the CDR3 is TGTGCCAGCAGCTCCCCGGGCCTTAGTCCGTTCGGTGAGCAGTTCTTC.

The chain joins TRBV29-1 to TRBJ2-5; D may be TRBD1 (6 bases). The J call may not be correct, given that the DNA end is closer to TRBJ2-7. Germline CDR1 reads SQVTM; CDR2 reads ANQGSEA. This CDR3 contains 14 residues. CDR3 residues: CSVALGQNLYEQYF. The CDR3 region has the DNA TGCAGCGTCGCCCTTGGACAGAATCTCTACGAGCAGTACTTC.

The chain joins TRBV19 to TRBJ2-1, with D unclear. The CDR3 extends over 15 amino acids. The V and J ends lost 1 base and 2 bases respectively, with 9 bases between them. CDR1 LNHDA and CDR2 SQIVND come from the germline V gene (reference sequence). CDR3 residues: CASSIAAAAYNEQFF. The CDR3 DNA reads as TGTGCCAGTAGTATAGCTGCGGCCGCCTACAATGAGCAGTTCTTC.

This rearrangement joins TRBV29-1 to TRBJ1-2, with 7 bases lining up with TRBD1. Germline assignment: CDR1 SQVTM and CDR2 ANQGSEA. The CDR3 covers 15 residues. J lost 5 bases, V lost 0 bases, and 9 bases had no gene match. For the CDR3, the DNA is TGCAGCGTTGAAGATCCCTCAGGGGGACATTATGGCTACACCTTC. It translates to CSVEDPSGGHYGYTF.

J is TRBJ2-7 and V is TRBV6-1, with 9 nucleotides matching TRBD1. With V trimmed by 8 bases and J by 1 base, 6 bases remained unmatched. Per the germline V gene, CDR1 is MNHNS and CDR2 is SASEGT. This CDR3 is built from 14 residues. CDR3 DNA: TGTGCCAGCGATAGGACAGGGGTGTCCTACGAGCAGTACTTC. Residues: CASDRTGVSYEQYF.

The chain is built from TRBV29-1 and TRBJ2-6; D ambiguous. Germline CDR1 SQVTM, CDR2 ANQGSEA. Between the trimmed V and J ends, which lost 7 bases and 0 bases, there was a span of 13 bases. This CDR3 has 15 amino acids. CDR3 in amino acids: CSAYTESSGANVLTF. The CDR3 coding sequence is TGCAGCGCCTACACTGAGAGCTCTGGGGCCAACGTCCTGACTTTC.

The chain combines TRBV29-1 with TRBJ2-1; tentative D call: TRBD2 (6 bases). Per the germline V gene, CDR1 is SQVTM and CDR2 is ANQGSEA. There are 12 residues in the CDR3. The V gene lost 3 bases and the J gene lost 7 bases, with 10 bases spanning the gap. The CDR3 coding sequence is TGCAGCGTTGAGGGAGGTACGAATGAGCAGTTCTTC. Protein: CSVEGGTNEQFF.

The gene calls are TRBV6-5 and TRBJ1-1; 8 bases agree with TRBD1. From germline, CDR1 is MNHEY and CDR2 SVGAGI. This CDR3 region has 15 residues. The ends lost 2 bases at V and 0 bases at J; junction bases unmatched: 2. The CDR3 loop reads CASSYAGGLNTEAFF. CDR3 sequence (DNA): TGTGCCAGCAGTTACGCAGGGGGCTTGAACACTGAAGCTTTCTTT.

Here the CDR3 reads CASLSLRVGSYEQYF. In DNA form, the CDR3 reads TGTGCCAGCCTCAGCTTAAGGGTCGGATCCTACGAGCAGTACTTC. The V gene is TRBV7-9, the J gene TRBJ2-7; no definite D call. The CDR3 sequence is 15 residues long. Trimming removed 8 bases at V and 1 base at J, with 18 bases between. The germline gives CDR1 SEHNR, CDR2 FQNEAQ (reference sequence). Using reference TRBV7-9 and TRBJ2-7 for the parts outside the CDR3, the full variable domain is DTGVSQNPRHKITKRGQNVTFRCDPISEHNRLYWYRQTLGQGPEFLTYFQNEAQLEKSRLLSDRFSAERPKGSFSTLEIQRTEQGDSAMYLCASLSLRVGSYEQYFGPGTRLTVT.

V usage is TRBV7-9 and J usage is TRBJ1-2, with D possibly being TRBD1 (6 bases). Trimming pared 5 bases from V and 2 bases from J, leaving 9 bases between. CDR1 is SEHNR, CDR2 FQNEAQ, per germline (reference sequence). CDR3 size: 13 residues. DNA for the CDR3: TGTGCCAGCAGCCGTGACAGGAACTATGGCTACACCTTC. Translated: CASSRDRNYGYTF. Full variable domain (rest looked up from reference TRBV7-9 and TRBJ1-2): DTGVSQNPRHKITKRGQNVTFRCDPISEHNRLYWYRQTLGQGPEFLTYFQNEAQLEKSRLLSDRFSAERPKGSFSTLEIQRTEQGDSAMYLCASSRDRNYGYTFGSGTRLTVV.

CDR3 nucleotides: TGTGCCATCAGTGACCCGATTGGGACAGGGGGCTATGGCTACACCTTC. Protein sequence: CAISDPIGTGGYGYTF. The chain uses TRBV10-3 and TRBJ1-2; 11 bases line up with TRBD1. V gave up 3 bases and J gave up 4 bases; unmatched junction bases: 7. The CDR3 extends over 16 amino acids. CDR1 and CDR2 from the germline V gene are ENHRY and SYGVKD.

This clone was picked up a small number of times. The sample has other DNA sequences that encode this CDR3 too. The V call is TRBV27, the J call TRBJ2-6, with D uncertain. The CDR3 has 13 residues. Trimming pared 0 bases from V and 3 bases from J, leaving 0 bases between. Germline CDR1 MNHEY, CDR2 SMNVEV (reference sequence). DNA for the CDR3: TGTGCCAGCAGTTTATCTGGGGCCAACGTCCTGACTTTC. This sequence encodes CASSLSGANVLTF.

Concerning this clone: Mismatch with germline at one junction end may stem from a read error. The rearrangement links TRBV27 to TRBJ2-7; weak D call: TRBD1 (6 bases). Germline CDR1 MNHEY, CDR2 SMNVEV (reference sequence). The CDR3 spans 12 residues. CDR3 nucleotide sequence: TGTGCCAACAGTATTCAAGGGGGCGAGCAGTACTTC. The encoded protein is CANSIQGGEQYF.

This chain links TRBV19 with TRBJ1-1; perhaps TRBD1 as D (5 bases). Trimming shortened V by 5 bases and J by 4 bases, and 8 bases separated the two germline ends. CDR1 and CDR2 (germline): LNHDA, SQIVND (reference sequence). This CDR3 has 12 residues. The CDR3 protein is CASSEGFTEAFF. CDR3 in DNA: TGTGCCAGTAGTGAGGGGTTCACTGAAGCTTTCTTT.

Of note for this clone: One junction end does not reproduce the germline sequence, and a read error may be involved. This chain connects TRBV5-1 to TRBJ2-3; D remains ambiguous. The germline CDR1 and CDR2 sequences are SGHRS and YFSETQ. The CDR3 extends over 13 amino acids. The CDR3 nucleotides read TGTGCCAGCAGCTTGGCGACTCCGGGTACGCAGTATTTT. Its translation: CASSLATPGTQYF.

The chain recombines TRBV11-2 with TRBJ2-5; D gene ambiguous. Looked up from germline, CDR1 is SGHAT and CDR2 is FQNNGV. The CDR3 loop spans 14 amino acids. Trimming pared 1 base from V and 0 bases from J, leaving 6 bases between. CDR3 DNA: TGTGCCAGCAGCTTAGCGGCAGACCAAGAGACCCAGTACTTC. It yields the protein CASSLAADQETQYF.

The CDR3 reads CASSVGPSSESSYNEQFF. CDR3 bases: TGTGCCAGCAGCGTAGGCCCCTCGTCCGAGAGCTCCTACAATGAGCAGTTCTTC. V and J are TRBV9 and TRBJ2-1; D is undetermined. Trimming left V 0 bases short and J 0 bases short, with 16 bases between. From germline, CDR1 is SGDLS and CDR2 YYNGEE. The CDR3 runs to 18 residues.

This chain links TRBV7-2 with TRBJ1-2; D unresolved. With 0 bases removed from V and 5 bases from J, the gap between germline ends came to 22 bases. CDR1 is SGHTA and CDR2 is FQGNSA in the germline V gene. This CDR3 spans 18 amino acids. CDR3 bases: TGTGCCAGCAGCTTAGCGGGGTGGCAAAGCACCGTCCAGTATGGCTACACCTTC. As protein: CASSLAGWQSTVQYGYTF.

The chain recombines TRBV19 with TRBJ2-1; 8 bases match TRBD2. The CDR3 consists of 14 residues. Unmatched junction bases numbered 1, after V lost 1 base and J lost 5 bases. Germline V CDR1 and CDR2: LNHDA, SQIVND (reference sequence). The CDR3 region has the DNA TGTGCCAGTAGTATAGCGGGGGGGGACAATGAGCAGTTCTTC. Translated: CASSIAGGDNEQFF.

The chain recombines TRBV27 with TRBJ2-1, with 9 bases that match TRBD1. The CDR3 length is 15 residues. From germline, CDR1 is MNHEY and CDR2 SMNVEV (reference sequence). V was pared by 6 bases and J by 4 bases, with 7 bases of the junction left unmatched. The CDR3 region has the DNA TGTGCCAGCAGGCCCCCGGGACAGGGATACAATGAGCAGTTCTTC. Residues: CASRPPGQGYNEQFF.